These T cell receptor beta chains were read from a single sample in a study of T-cell memory formation after mild COVID-19. In TCRdb, the 5' RACE reads were re-called with MiXCR into one record per CDR3 protein. The sample has 450,000 to 650,000 distinct CDR3 sequences; under 20% are singletons. The sequenced material came from PBMCs or a T cell subset sorted from them (not recorded which). The receptor set was obtained from an adult woman who had mild COVID-19 (a few samples of this study predate the infection). Cell type and time point are not known. CDR3s include the opening cysteine and the closing phenylalanine or tryptophan. Each record gives: D gene, V gene, J gene, clone size, CDR3 protein, CDR3 DNA. A D gene is named only where the DNA matches it firmly. Size is stated for part of the rows, as once, few or many counts, or as a class when the clone is expanded.

D gene: NA
V gene: TRBV29-1
J gene: TRBJ2-7
clone size: many
CDR3 protein: CSVEAGRGPSYEQYF
CDR3 DNA: TGCAGCGTTGAAGCGGGGAGGGGGCCCTCCTACGAGCAGTACTTC

D gene: NA
V gene: TRBV5-5
J gene: TRBJ2-3
clone size: NA
CDR3 protein: CASSFYLSSVDTQYF
CDR3 DNA: TGTGCCAGCAGCTTTTACTTAAGCTCGGTTGATACGCAGTATTTT

D gene: TRBD2
V gene: TRBV7-9
J gene: TRBJ2-3
clone size: many
CDR3 protein: CASSLGGNTDTQYF
CDR3 DNA: TGTGCCAGCAGCTTGGGGGGGAACACAGATACGCAGTATTTT

D gene: TRBD1
V gene: TRBV3-1
J gene: TRBJ1-2
clone size: NA
CDR3 protein: CASSQVPGGEGYTF
CDR3 DNA: TGTGCCAGCAGCCAAGTCCCAGGGGGAGAAGGCTACACCTTC

D gene: TRBD1
V gene: TRBV7-9
J gene: TRBJ1-1
clone size: NA
CDR3 protein: CASSPQGLQNTEAFF
CDR3 DNA: TGTGCCAGCAGCCCACAGGGGTTGCAGAACACTGAAGCTTTCTTT

D gene: TRBD1
V gene: TRBV29-1
J gene: TRBJ1-2
clone size: few
CDR3 protein: CSAVDRLGYGYTF
CDR3 DNA: TGCAGCGCGGTGGACAGGCTGGGGTATGGCTACACCTTC

D gene: NA
V gene: TRBV27
J gene: TRBJ2-7
clone size: NA
CDR3 protein: CASSFRQGPYEQYF
CDR3 DNA: TGTGCCAGCAGTTTCCGGCAGGGGCCCTACGAGCAGTACTTC

D gene: TRBD2
V gene: TRBV9
J gene: TRBJ2-2
clone size: NA
CDR3 protein: CASSVVAGFTGELFF
CDR3 DNA: TGTGCCAGCAGCGTAGTAGCGGGATTCACCGGGGAGCTGTTTTTT

D gene: TRBD2
V gene: TRBV7-6
J gene: TRBJ2-5
clone size: few
CDR3 protein: CASTLAGSQETQYF
CDR3 DNA: TGTGCCAGCACCCTAGCGGGGTCTCAAGAGACCCAGTACTTC

D gene: NA
V gene: TRBV5-1
J gene: TRBJ1-5
clone size: many
CDR3 protein: CASSLSGDQPQHF
CDR3 DNA: TGCGCCAGCAGCTTATCCGGGGACCAGCCCCAGCATTTT

D gene: TRBD1
V gene: TRBV7-9
J gene: TRBJ2-4
clone size: few
CDR3 protein: CASSRGQENIQYF
CDR3 DNA: TGTGCCAGCAGCAGGGGACAGGAAAACATTCAGTACTTC

D gene: NA
V gene: TRBV6-5
J gene: TRBJ2-6
clone size: many
CDR3 protein: CASSYSRPNSGANVLTF
CDR3 DNA: TGTGCCAGCAGTTATTCGAGACCCAACTCTGGGGCCAACGTCCTGACTTTC

D gene: NA
V gene: TRBV18
J gene: TRBJ2-4
clone size: NA
CDR3 protein: CASSREAYGSLGSEEYF
CDR3 DNA: TGTGCCAGCTCACGAGAGGCCTACGGGAGTTTGGGAAGTGAGGAGTACTTC

D gene: NA
V gene: TRBV12-3/TRBV12-4
J gene: TRBJ1-5
clone size: NA
CDR3 protein: CASSLGTVYSNQPQHF
CDR3 DNA: TGTGCCAGCAGTTTAGGGACAGTTTATAGCAATCAGCCCCAGCATTTT

D gene: TRBD1
V gene: TRBV7-9
J gene: TRBJ2-2
clone size: NA
CDR3 protein: CASTHPTTGSTGELFF
CDR3 DNA: TGTGCCAGCACCCATCCTACGACAGGGTCCACCGGGGAGCTGTTTTTT

D gene: TRBD2
V gene: TRBV6-5
J gene: TRBJ2-3
clone size: few
CDR3 protein: CASSQTSAEDTQYF
CDR3 DNA: TGTGCCAGCAGCCAGACTAGCGCGGAAGATACGCAGTATTTT

D gene: NA
V gene: TRBV20-1
J gene: TRBJ1-2
clone size: few
CDR3 protein: CSAPRGAGNYGYTF
CDR3 DNA: TGCAGTGCTCCGAGGGGTGCGGGCAACTATGGCTACACCTTC

D gene: TRBD1
V gene: TRBV7-2
J gene: TRBJ1-2
clone size: many
CDR3 protein: CASSYLLGPGQGALTYGYTF
CDR3 DNA: TGTGCCAGCAGCTACCTGTTGGGGCCGGGACAGGGGGCGTTGACCTATGGCTACACCTTC

D gene: TRBD1
V gene: TRBV5-1
J gene: TRBJ2-3
clone size: NA
CDR3 protein: CASSPTTGGRTDTQYF
CDR3 DNA: TGCGCCAGCAGCCCGACCACAGGGGGCCGCACAGATACGCAGTATTTT

D gene: NA
V gene: TRBV1
J gene: TRBJ2-4
clone size: few
CDR3 protein: CTSSPDRAKNIQYF
CDR3 DNA: TGCACCAGCAGCCCGGACAGGGCCAAAAACATTCAGTACTTC

D gene: TRBD1
V gene: TRBV15
J gene: TRBJ1-5
clone size: once
CDR3 protein: CATSLTGGSNQPQHF
CDR3 DNA: TGTGCCACCAGCCTGACAGGGGGTAGCAATCAGCCCCAGCATTTT

D gene: TRBD1
V gene: TRBV4-1
J gene: TRBJ1-1
clone size: NA
CDR3 protein: CASSRPGGQVEAFF
CDR3 DNA: TGCGCCAGCAGCCGACCAGGGGGCCAGGTGGAAGCTTTCTTT

D gene: NA
V gene: TRBV10-3
J gene: TRBJ1-1
clone size: NA
CDR3 protein: CAISPLPGQRNTEAFF
CDR3 DNA: TGTGCCATCAGTCCCTTGCCCGGACAGAGGAACACTGAAGCTTTCTTT

D gene: NA
V gene: TRBV9
J gene: TRBJ2-7
clone size: few
CDR3 protein: CASSVAPGAPYEQYF
CDR3 DNA: TGTGCCAGCAGCGTAGCTCCGGGTGCCCCCTACGAGCAGTACTTC

D gene: NA
V gene: TRBV29-1
J gene: TRBJ2-2
clone size: few
CDR3 protein: CSVNKGTGELFF
CDR3 DNA: TGCAGCGTCAACAAGGGCACCGGGGAGCTGTTTTTT

D gene: NA
V gene: TRBV28
J gene: TRBJ1-2
clone size: NA
CDR3 protein: CASRRDTSNYGYTF
CDR3 DNA: TGTGCCAGCAGACGGGACACCTCTAACTATGGCTACACCTTC

D gene: TRBD1
V gene: TRBV15
J gene: TRBJ2-7
clone size: NA
CDR3 protein: CATSRGTGYGYEQYF
CDR3 DNA: TGTGCCACCAGCAGAGGGACAGGGTACGGCTACGAGCAGTACTTC

D gene: TRBD2
V gene: TRBV20-1
J gene: TRBJ2-7
clone size: NA
CDR3 protein: CSARDPVSGGGEQYF
CDR3 DNA: TGCAGTGCTAGAGACCCCGTCAGCGGGGGAGGTGAGCAGTACTTC

D gene: TRBD2
V gene: TRBV7-2
J gene: TRBJ2-3
clone size: NA
CDR3 protein: CASSLDGTRTDTQYF
CDR3 DNA: TGTGCCAGCAGCTTAGACGGGACTAGGACAGATACGCAGTATTTT

D gene: TRBD2
V gene: TRBV20-1
J gene: TRBJ2-7
clone size: few
CDR3 protein: CSATDHGTSGRRPYEQYF
CDR3 DNA: TGCAGTGCTACTGATCACGGGACTAGCGGGAGAAGGCCCTACGAGCAGTACTTC

D gene: TRBD1
V gene: TRBV12-3/TRBV12-4
J gene: TRBJ2-4
clone size: many
CDR3 protein: CASSFAGGLAKNIQYF
CDR3 DNA: TGTGCCAGCAGTTTCGCAGGGGGCTTAGCCAAAAACATTCAGTACTTC

D gene: NA
V gene: TRBV3-1
J gene: TRBJ2-1
clone size: NA
CDR3 protein: CASSQDIDEQFF
CDR3 DNA: TGTGCCAGCAGCCAAGATATCGATGAGCAGTTCTTC

D gene: TRBD2
V gene: TRBV6-1
J gene: TRBJ2-7
clone size: NA
CDR3 protein: CASTEGGSRYEQYF
CDR3 DNA: TGTGCCAGCACCGAGGGCGGGAGTCGGTACGAGCAGTACTTC

D gene: NA
V gene: TRBV5-6
J gene: TRBJ2-1
clone size: NA
CDR3 protein: CASSQTNEQFF
CDR3 DNA: TGTGCCAGCAGCCAGACTAATGAGCAGTTCTTC

D gene: NA
V gene: TRBV29-1
J gene: TRBJ2-3
clone size: few
CDR3 protein: CSFEWGATDTQYF
CDR3 DNA: TGCAGCTTTGAGTGGGGGGCCACAGATACGCAGTATTTT

D gene: NA
V gene: TRBV10-3
J gene: TRBJ2-7
clone size: NA
CDR3 protein: CAISRSSGDEQYF
CDR3 DNA: TGTGCCATCAGTAGGTCATCGGGAGACGAGCAGTACTTC

D gene: TRBD2
V gene: TRBV12-3/TRBV12-4
J gene: TRBJ2-3
clone size: NA
CDR3 protein: CASSQLAGEDTQYF
CDR3 DNA: TGTGCCAGCAGTCAACTAGCGGGAGAAGATACGCAGTATTTT

D gene: NA
V gene: TRBV15
J gene: TRBJ2-5
clone size: few
CDR3 protein: CATSRDVGQETQYF
CDR3 DNA: TGTGCCACCAGCAGAGATGTCGGCCAAGAGACCCAGTACTTC

D gene: NA
V gene: TRBV5-1
J gene: TRBJ2-3
clone size: few
CDR3 protein: CASSLVGAPPDTQYF
CDR3 DNA: TGCGCCAGCAGCTTGGTAGGGGCGCCCCCAGATACGCAGTATTTT

D gene: NA
V gene: TRBV4-3
J gene: TRBJ2-7
clone size: few
CDR3 protein: CASSQLALGQSSYEQYF
CDR3 DNA: TGCGCCAGCAGCCAACTTGCCCTTGGACAGAGCTCCTACGAGCAGTACTTC

D gene: TRBD2
V gene: TRBV7-2
J gene: TRBJ2-1
clone size: NA
CDR3 protein: CASSFLAVLFF
CDR3 DNA: TGTGCCAGCAGCTTTCTAGCGGTATTGTTCTTC

D gene: NA
V gene: TRBV6-6
J gene: TRBJ2-3
clone size: NA
CDR3 protein: CASKTSPHTGKSHTDTQYF
CDR3 DNA: TGTGCCAGTAAAACTTCCCCCCACACTGGCAAATCCCACACAGATACGCAGTATTTT

D gene: TRBD2
V gene: TRBV24-1
J gene: TRBJ2-1
clone size: NA
CDR3 protein: CATSDRTSQGYNEQFF
CDR3 DNA: TGTGCCACCAGTGACCGGACTAGCCAGGGATACAATGAGCAGTTCTTC

D gene: TRBD2
V gene: TRBV12-3/TRBV12-4
J gene: TRBJ2-3
clone size: NA
CDR3 protein: CASSGLAELPTDTQYF
CDR3 DNA: TGTGCCAGCAGTGGTCTAGCGGAGCTCCCCACAGATACGCAGTATTTT

D gene: NA
V gene: TRBV9
J gene: TRBJ2-7
clone size: NA
CDR3 protein: CASSVDILAYEQYF
CDR3 DNA: TGTGCCAGCAGCGTAGATATACTGGCCTACGAGCAGTACTTC

D gene: NA
V gene: TRBV12-3/TRBV12-4
J gene: TRBJ2-2
clone size: NA
CDR3 protein: CASSPSGVSGELFF
CDR3 DNA: TGTGCCAGCAGCCCATCGGGGGTATCCGGGGAGCTGTTTTTT